The present entry profiles one T cell receptor beta chain with its context. Its target is unknown. The data were taken from a study of cytomegalovirus exposure and HLA in healthy donors. Broader study findings: According to the study, 180 or so TCR beta chains were cytomegalovirus-associated.

13 Jbeta primers and 60 Vbeta primers were used for the PCR. Using immunoSEQ multiplex PCR, the repertoire was profiled, and TCRdb retains in-frame clones only, with some absent. This listing includes 220,000 or so clones. In germline, CDR1 is MNHNS, CDR2 SASEGT. CDR3 size: 17 residues. The sequence was obtained from a girl aged 2-10 years in good health and CMV-seropositive. The chain recombines TRBV6-1 with TRBJ2-5; 7 bases align to TRBD1. The J call may not be correct, given that the DNA end is closer to TRBJ2-7. Sequencing was done on a sample of PBMCs. This CDR3 reads CASSERPGQFSSYEQYF. As DNA, the CDR3 is TGTGCCAGCAGTGAAAGACCGGGACAGTTCAGCTCCTACGAGCAGTACTTC.